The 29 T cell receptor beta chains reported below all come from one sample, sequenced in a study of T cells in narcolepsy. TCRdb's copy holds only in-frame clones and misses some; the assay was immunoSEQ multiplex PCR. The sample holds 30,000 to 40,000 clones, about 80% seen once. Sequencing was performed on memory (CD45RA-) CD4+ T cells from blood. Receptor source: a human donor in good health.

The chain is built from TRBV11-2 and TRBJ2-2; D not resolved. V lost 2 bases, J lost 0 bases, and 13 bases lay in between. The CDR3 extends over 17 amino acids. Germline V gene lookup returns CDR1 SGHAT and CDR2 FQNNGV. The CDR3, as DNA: TGTGCCAGCAGCTTAACAGCGACCCGATCGAACACCGGGGAGCTGTTTTTT. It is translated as CASSLTATRSNTGELFF. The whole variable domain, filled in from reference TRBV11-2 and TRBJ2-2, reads EAGVAQSPRYKIIEKRQSVAFWCNPISGHATLYWYQQILGQGPKLLIQFQNNGVVDDSQLPKDRFSAERLKGVDSTLKIQPAKLEDSAVYLCASSLTATRSNTGELFFGEGSRLTVL.

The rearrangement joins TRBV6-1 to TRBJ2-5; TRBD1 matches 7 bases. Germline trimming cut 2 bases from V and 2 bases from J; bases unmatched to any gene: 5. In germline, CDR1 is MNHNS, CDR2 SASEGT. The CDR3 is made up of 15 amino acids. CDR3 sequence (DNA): TGTGCCAGCAGTGAACGGGGCAGGGGGCAAGAGACCCAGTACTTC. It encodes CASSERGRGQETQYF.

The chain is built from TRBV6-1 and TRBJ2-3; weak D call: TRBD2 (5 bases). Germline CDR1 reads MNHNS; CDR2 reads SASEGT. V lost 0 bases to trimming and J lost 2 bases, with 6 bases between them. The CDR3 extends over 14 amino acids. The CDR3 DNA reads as TGTGCCAGCAGTGAAGCGGGAGTCACAGATACGCAGTATTTT. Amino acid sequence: CASSEAGVTDTQYF.

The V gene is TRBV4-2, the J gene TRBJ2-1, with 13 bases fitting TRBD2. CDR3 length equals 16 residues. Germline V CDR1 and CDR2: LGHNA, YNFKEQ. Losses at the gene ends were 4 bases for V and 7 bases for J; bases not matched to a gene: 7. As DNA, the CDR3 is TGTGCCAGCAGCCCCAGGACTAGCGGGAGAGGGAATGAGCAGTTCTTC. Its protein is CASSPRTSGRGNEQFF.

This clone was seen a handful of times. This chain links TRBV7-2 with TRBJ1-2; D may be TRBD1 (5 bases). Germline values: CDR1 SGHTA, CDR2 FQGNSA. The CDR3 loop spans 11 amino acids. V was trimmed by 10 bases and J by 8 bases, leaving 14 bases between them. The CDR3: CAMRTSGGYTF. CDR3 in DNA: TGTGCCATGCGGACATCCGGAGGCTACACCTTC.

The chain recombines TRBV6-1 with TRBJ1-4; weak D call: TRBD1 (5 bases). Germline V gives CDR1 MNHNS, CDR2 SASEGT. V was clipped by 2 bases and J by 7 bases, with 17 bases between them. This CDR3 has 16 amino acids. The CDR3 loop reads CASSERWGYLGEKLFF. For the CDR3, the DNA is TGTGCCAGCAGTGAACGATGGGGGTACTTGGGTGAAAAACTGTTTTTT.

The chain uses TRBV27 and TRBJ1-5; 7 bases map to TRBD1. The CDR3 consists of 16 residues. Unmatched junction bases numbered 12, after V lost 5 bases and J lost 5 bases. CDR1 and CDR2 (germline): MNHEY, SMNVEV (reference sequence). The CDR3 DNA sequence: TGTGCCAGCAGTCCAAAAGGGGGCGACGGAGATCAGCCCCAGCATTTT. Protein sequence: CASSPKGGDGDQPQHF.

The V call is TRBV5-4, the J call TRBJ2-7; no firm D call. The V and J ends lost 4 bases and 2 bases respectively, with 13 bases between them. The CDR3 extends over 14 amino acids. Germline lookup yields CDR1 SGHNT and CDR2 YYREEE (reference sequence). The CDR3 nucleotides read TGTGCCAGCAGCATTCGGACGGATACCTACGAGCAGTACTTC. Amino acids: CASSIRTDTYEQYF. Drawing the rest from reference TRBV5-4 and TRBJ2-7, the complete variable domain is ETGVTQSPTHLIKTRGQQVTLRCSSQSGHNTVSWYQQALGQGPQFIFQYYREEENGRGNFPPRFSGLQFPNYSSELNVNALELDDSALYLCASSIRTDTYEQYFGPGTRLTVT.

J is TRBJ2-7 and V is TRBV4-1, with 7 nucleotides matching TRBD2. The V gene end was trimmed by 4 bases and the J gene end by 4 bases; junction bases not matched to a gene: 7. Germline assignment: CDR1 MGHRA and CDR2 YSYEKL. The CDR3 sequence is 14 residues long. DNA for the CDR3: TGCGCCAGCAGCCCCGCGGGAGTGTGGTACGAGCAGTACTTC. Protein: CASSPAGVWYEQYF.

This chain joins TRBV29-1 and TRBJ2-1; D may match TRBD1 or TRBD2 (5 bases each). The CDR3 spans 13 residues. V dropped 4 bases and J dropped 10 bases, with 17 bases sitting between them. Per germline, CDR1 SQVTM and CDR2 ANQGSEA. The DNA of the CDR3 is TGCAGCGTTGGGGACCAGGTGTCTAGGGAGCAGTTCTTC. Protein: CSVGDQVSREQFF.

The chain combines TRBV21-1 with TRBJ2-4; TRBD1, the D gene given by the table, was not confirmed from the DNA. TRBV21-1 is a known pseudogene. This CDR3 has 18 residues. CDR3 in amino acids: CASSPPGQGWLAKNIQYF. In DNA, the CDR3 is TGTGCCAGCAGCCCTCCCGGACAGGGCTGGTTAGCCAAAAACATTCAGTACTTC.

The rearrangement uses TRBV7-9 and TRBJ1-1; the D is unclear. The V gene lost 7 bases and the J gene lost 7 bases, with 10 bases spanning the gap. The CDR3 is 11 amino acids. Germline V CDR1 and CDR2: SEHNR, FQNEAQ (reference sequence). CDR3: CASTEEVEAFF. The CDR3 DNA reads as TGTGCCAGCACCGAGGAGGTTGAAGCTTTCTTT.

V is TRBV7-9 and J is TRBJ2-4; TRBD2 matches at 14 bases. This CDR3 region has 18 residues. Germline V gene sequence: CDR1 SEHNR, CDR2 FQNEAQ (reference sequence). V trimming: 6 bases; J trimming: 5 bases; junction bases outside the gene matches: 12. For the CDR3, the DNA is TGTGCCAGCAGAAGACTAGCGGGAGGGGAAGGATCAGAAAACATTCAGTACTTC. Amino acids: CASRRLAGGEGSENIQYF.

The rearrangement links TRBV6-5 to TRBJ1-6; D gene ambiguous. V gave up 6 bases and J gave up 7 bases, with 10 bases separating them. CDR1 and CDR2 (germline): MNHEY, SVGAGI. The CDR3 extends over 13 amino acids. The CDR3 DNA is TGTGCCAGCAGACCCGGACCCAATTCACCCCTCCACTTT. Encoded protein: CASRPGPNSPLHF.

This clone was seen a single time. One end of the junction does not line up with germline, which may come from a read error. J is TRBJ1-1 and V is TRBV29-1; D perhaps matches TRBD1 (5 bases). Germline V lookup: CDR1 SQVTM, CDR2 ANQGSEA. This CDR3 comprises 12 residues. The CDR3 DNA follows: TGCAGCGTCGAAGACAGCAACACTGAAGCTTTCTTT. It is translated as CSVEDSNTEAFF.

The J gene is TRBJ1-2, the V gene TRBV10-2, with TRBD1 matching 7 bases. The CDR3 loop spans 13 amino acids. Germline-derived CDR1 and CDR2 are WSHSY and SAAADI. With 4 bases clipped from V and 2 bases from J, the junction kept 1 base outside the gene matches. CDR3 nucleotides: TGCGCCAGCAGTGGACAGGGAAACTATGGCTACACCTTC. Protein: CASSGQGNYGYTF.

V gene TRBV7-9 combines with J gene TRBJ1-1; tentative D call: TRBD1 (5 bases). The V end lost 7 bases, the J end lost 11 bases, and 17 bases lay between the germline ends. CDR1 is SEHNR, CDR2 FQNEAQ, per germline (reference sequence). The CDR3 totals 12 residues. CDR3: CASNSQGIKAFF. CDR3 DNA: TGTGCCAGCAACAGCCAGGGAATCAAGGCTTTCTTT.

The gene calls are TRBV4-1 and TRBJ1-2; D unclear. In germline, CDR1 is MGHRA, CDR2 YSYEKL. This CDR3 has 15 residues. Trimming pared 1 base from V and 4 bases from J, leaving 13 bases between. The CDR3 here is CASSQAGALGYGYTF. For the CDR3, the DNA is TGCGCCAGCAGCCAAGCCGGTGCTCTCGGCTATGGCTACACCTTC.

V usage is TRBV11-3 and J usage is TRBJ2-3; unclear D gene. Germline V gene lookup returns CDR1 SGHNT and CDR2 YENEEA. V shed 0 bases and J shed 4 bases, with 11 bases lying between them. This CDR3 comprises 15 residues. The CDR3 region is CASSLDLFGPDTQYF. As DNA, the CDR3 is TGTGCCAGCAGCTTAGATCTCTTCGGTCCAGATACGCAGTATTTT.

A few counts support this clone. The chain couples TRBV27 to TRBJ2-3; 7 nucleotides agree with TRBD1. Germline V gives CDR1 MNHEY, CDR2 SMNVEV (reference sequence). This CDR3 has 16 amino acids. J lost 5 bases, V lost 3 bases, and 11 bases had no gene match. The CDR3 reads CASSFLRTGAVDTQYF. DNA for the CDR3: TGTGCCAGCAGTTTCCTCCGGACAGGTGCGGTAGATACGCAGTATTTT.

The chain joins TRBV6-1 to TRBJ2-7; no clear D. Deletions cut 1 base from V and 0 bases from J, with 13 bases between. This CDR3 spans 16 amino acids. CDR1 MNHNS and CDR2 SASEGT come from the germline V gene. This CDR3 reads CASSEVLAISSYEQYF. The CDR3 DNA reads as TGTGCCAGCAGTGAAGTCCTTGCGATTAGCTCCTACGAGCAGTACTTC.

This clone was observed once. CDR3 sequence (DNA): TGTGCCAGCAGTTCACCATTGACAGGCCTGAACTACGAGCAGTACTTC. This codes for CASSSPLTGLNYEQYF. This rearrangement joins TRBV6-6 to TRBJ2-7, with D possibly matching TRBD1 (6 bases). The CDR3 totals 16 residues. From germline, CDR1 is MNHNY and CDR2 SVGAGI (reference sequence). The ends were cut back, 4 bases at V and 3 bases at J, with 19 bases in the middle.

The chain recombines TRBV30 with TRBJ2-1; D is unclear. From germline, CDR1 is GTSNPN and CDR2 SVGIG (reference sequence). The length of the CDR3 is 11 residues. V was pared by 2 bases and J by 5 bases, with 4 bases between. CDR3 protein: CAWSQDNEQFF. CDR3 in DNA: TGTGCCTGGAGTCAGGACAATGAGCAGTTCTTC.

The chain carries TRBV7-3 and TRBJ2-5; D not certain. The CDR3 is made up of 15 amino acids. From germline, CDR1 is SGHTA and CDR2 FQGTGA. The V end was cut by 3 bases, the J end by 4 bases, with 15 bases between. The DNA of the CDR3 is TGTGCCAGCAGCTTGGGTTTAGCCGGAGTAGAGACCCAGTACTTC. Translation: CASSLGLAGVETQYF.

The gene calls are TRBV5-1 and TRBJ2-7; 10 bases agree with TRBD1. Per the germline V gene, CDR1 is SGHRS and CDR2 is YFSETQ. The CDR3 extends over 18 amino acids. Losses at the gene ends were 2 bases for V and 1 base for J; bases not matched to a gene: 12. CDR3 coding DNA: TGCGCCAGCAGCTTTCTCCCCCGTTCGGGACAGGGGTCCTACGAGCAGTACTTC. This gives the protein CASSFLPRSGQGSYEQYF.

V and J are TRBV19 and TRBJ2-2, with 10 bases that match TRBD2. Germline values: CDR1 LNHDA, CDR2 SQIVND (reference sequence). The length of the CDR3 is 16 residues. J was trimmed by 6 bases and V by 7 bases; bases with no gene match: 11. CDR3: CASTSQAGGHAGELFF. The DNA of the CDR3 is TGTGCCAGTACCTCCCAAGCGGGGGGGCACGCCGGGGAGCTGTTTTTT.

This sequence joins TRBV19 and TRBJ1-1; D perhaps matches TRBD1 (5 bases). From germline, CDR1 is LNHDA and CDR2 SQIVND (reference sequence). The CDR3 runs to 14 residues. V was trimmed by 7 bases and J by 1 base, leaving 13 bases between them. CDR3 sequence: CASIVTGSNTEAFF. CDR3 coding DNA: TGTGCCAGTATAGTAACAGGATCGAACACTGAAGCTTTCTTT.

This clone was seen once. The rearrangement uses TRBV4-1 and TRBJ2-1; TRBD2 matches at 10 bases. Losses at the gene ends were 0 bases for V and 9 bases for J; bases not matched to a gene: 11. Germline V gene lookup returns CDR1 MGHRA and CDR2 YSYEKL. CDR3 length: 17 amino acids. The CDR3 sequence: CASSQDWALAGEIEQFF. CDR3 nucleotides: TGCGCCAGCAGCCAAGATTGGGCCCTAGCGGGAGAAATTGAGCAGTTCTTC.

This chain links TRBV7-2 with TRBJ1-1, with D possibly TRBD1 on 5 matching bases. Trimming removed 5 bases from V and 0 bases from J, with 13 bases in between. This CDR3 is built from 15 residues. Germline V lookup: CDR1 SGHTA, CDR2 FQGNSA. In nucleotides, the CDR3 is TGTGCCAGCAGCCGTAGTGCGGGGGTGAACACTGAAGCTTTCTTT. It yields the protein CASSRSAGVNTEAFF.